The T cell receptor (beta chain) described here comes from a study of cytotoxic CD8 clonotypes in ibrutinib-treated CLL. Overall study results and limits: Treatment left the uncommon public clonotypes either contracted or stable in frequency.

Trimming shortened V by 1 base and J by 5 bases, and 18 bases separated the two germline ends. The CDR3 extends over 16 amino acids. Germline CDR1 is SGHRS and CDR2 is YFSETQ. As concerns this clone: Its antigen remains unknown.

The assay was immunoSEQ multiplex PCR, and TCRdb's table has in-frame clones only and misses some. This sample carries around 76,000 clones, roughly 83% of them seen once, and the ten largest clones take about 39%. This clonotype was obtained from a human donor with chronic lymphocytic leukemia. The chain uses TRBV5-1 and TRBJ2-5; TRBD2 might be the D (6 bases). The sample in question was PBMCs, obtained after 24 months of ibrutinib treatment. CDR3 sequence: CASSLQRQGGRETQYF. CDR3 DNA: TGCGCCAGCAGCTTGCAGCGTCAGGGAGGTAGGGAGACCCAGTACTTC.